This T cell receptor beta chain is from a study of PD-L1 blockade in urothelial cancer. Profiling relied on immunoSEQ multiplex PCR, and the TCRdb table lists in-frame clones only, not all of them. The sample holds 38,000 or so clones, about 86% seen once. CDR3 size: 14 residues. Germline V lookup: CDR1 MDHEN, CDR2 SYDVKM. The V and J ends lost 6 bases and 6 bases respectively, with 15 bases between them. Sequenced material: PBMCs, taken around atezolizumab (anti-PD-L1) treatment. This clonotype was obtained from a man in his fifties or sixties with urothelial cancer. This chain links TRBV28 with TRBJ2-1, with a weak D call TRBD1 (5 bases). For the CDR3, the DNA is TGTGCCAGCAGCCGTGGGTCACAGGTCAATGAGCAGTTCTTC. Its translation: CASSRGSQVNEQFF.